This T cell receptor (beta chain) was retrieved from a study of spatial heterogeneity in lung cancer. The overall study: There were consistently more beta-chain sequences detected than alpha-chain sequences. Every unique TCR and UMI combination, on average, appeared more than ten times in raw reads.

Specified time point: sample taken at primary tumor resection. Tumor, nontumor lung or frozen PBMC supplied whole RNA, sequenced without sorting. There were some 76 donors, all of them untreated patients with early-stage non-small cell lung cancer. From the 5' RACE reads, TCRdb called clonotypes with MiXCR, one entry per CDR3 protein. The sample lists about 52,000 distinct CDR3 sequences; over 5.5% were seen once. The germline V and J ends were trimmed by 3 bases and 10 bases, with 16 bases remaining between them. CDR1 and CDR2 from the germline V gene are MNHEY and SVGAGI. CDR3 size: 15 residues. A note on this clonotype: Its matching antigen is unknown.

General study results and limits: More often at tumor resection than at routine follow-up, ubiquitous expanded tumor TCRs were detected in the blood.

The receptor was isolated from a female donor with early-stage non-small cell lung cancer. The specimen was PBMCs, collected at surgery. The chain couples TRBV6-5 to TRBJ1-6; D is possibly TRBD1 (5 bases). This CDR3 is CASSYQKGLRSPLHF. The DNA for the CDR3 is TGTGCCAGCAGTTATCAAAAGGGGCTGCGATCACCCCTCCACTTT.